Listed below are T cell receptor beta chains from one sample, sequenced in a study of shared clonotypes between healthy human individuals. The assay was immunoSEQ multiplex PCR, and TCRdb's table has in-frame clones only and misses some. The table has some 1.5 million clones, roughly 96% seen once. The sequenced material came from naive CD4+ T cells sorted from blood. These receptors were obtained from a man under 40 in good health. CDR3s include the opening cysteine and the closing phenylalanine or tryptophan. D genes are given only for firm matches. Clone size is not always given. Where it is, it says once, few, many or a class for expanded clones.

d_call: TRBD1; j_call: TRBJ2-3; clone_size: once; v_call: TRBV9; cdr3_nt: TGTGCCAGCAGCCGGGGACAGGGAATTACAGATACGCAGTATTTT; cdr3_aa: CASSRGQGITDTQYF
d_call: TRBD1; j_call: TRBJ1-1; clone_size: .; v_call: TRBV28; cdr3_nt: TGTGCCAGCGAAGTGGGACAGGGGAACACTGAAGCTTTCTTT; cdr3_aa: CASEVGQGNTEAFF
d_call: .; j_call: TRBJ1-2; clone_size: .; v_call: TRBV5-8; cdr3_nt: TGTGCCAGCAGCTTTCGAGGCCTCGGCGGCTACACCTTC; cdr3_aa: CASSFRGLGGYTF
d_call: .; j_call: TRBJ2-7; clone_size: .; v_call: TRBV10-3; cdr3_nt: TGTGCCATCAGTCCTAGCGAAACCTACGAGCAGTACTTC; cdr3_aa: CAISPSETYEQYF
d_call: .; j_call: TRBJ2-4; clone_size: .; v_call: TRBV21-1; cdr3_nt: TGTGCCAGCAGCAAAACTAACGAGTCTAACAACATTCAGTACTTC; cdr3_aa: CASSKTNESNNIQYF
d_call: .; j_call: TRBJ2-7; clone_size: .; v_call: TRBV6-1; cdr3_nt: TGTGCCAGCAGTGTGTCGCCAAGCTCCTACGAGCAGTACTTC; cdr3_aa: CASSVSPSSYEQYF
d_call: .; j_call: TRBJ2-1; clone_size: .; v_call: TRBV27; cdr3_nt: TGTGCCAGCAGTCCCCGGAAGAATGAGCAGTTCTTC; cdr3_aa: CASSPRKNEQFF
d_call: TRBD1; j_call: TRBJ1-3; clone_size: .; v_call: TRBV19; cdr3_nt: TGTGCCTGCTCGACAGGGCCTGGAAACACCATATATTTT; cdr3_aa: CACSTGPGNTIYF
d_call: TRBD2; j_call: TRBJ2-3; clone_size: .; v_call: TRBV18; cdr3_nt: TGTGCCAGCTCACTGGGACTAGCGGGGACCTTTGGGGCGCAGTATTTT; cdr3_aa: CASSLGLAGTFGAQYF
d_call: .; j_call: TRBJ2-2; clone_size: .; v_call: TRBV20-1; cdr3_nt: TGCAGTGCTCCAGGGGAGCTGTTTTTT; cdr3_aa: CSAPGELFF
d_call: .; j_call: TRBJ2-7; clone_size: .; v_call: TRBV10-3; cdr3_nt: TGTGCCATCAGTGCGGTCACAGGGAGGGTAGACGAGCAGTACTTC; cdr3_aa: CAISAVTGRVDEQYF
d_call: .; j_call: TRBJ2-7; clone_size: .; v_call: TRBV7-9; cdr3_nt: TGTGCCAGCTCCCCGTCAGGCGAGACCTACGAGCAGTACTTC; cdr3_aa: CASSPSGETYEQYF
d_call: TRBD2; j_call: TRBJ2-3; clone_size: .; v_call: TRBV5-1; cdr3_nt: TGCGCCAGCAGCCTCCCACTAGCGGGTCACACAGATACGCAGTATTTT; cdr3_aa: CASSLPLAGHTDTQYF
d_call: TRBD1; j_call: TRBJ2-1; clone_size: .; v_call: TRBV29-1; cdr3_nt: TGCAGCGTTGTGGACAGGGATTTATATAGTGAGCAGTTCTTC; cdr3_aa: CSVVDRDLYSEQFF
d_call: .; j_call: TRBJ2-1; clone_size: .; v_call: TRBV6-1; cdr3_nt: TGTGCCAGCATCGAACGGGGGACTCGATACAATGAGCAGTTCTTC; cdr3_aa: CASIERGTRYNEQFF
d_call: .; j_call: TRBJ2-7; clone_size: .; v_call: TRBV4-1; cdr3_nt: TGCGCCAGCAGCCAAGATCCGTACTACGAGCAGTACTTC; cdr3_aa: CASSQDPYYEQYF
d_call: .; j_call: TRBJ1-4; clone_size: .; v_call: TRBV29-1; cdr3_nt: TGCAGCGTTAGGGGACAAAGTCATGAAAAACTGTTTTTT; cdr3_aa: CSVRGQSHEKLFF
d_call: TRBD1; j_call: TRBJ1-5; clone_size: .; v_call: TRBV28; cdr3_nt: TGTGCCAGCAGTAAAACCGGGACAGGCATAAATCAGCCCCAGCATTTT; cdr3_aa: CASSKTGTGINQPQHF
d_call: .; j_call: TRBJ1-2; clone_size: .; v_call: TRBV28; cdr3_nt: TGTGCCAGCACCAGTTATGATGCCCGGACAGCCTATGGCTACACCTTC; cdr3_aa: CASTSYDARTAYGYTF
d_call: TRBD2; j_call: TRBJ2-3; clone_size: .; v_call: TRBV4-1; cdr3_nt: TGCGCCAGCAGCCACCTATCTATGGGACTAGCAGCAGATACGCAGTATTTT; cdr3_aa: CASSHLSMGLAADTQYF
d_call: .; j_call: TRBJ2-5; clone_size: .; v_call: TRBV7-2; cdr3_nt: TGTGCCAGCAGCTCCTCAACCCAAGAGACCCAGTACTTC; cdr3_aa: CASSSSTQETQYF
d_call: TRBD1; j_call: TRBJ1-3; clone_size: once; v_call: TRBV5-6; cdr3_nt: TGTGCCAGCATCCGGTTACAGGGGGCTGGAAACACCATATATTTT; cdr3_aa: CASIRLQGAGNTIYF
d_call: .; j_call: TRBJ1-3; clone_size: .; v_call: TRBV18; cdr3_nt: TGTGCCAGCTCACCTGGAAAAGGGGCCTCTGGAAACACCATATATTTT; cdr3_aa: CASSPGKGASGNTIYF
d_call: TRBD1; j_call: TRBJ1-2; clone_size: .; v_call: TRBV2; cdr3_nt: TGTGCCAGCAGTGAAGTAACAGGGGCAATCTATGGCTACACCTTC; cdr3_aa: CASSEVTGAIYGYTF
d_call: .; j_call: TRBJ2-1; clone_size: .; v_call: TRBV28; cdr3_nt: TGTGCCAGTGCACAAGGGGGGGACAGGTTCTACAATGAGCAGTTCTTC; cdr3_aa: CASAQGGDRFYNEQFF
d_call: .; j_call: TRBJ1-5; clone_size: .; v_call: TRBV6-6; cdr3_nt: TGTGCCAGCAGTTACGGGGGCTTTCAGCCCCAGCATTTT; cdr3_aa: CASSYGGFQPQHF
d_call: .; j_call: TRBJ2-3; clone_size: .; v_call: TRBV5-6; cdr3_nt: TGTGCCAGCAGCACGCCGGTGGACAGCACAGATACGCAGTATTTT; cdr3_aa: CASSTPVDSTDTQYF
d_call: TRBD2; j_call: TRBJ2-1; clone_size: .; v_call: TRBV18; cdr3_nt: TGTGCCAGCTCACCCGGACTAGCGGGAGCCCATGAGCAGTTCTTC; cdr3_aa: CASSPGLAGAHEQFF
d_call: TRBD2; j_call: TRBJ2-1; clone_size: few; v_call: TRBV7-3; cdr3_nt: TGTGCCAGCAGCTTAAACGGGAGGGCGGATGAGCAGTTCTTC; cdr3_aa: CASSLNGRADEQFF
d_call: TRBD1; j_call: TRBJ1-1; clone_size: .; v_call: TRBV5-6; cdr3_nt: TGTGCCAGCAGACCGGACAGGGCAGCTGAAGCTTTCTTT; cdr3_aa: CASRPDRAAEAFF
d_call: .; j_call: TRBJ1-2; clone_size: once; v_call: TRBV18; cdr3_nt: TGTGCCAGCTCTTCCACCGGGGCCGACTATGGCTACACCTTC; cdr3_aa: CASSSTGADYGYTF